Sequencing of this T cell receptor (beta chain) was carried out in a study of OX40 agonist ivuxolimab in advanced cancers. This CDR3 has 16 residues. The ends lost 3 bases at V and 2 bases at J; junction bases unmatched: 9. CDR1 and CDR2 (germline): SGHDT, YYEEEE. The protocol was immunoSEQ multiplex PCR, while the TCRdb copy is restricted to in-frame clones and leaves out a portion. Of tens of thousands of clones listed, 80% to 90% are singletons. The specimen comprised CD4+ or CD8+ T cells sorted from blood, sampled in a trial of the OX40 agonist ivuxolimab. The chain is built from TRBV5-6 and TRBJ2-5, with 8 bases lining up with TRBD2. This clonotype was obtained from an adult with an advanced solid tumor such as melanoma, head and neck, liver or kidney cancer. Written as DNA, the CDR3 is TGTGCCAGCAGCTGGAAGGGCGGGGGGCTACAAGAGACCCAGTACTTC. As protein: CASSWKGGGLQETQYF.